A single T cell receptor (beta chain) is shown here with its context. As yet, its antigen is unknown. This record belongs to a study of T cell responses to AZD1222 COVID-19 vaccine. The ends lost 2 bases at V and 7 bases at J; junction bases unmatched: 10. In germline, CDR1 is SGDLS, CDR2 YYNGEE. This CDR3 has 15 amino acids. Only in-frame clones appear in the TCRdb table, and some are missing; sequencing was by immunoSEQ multiplex PCR. The sample yields just over 150,000 clones, 90% seen once. General study results and limits: Only 5 or 6 individuals given AZD1222 were seropositive at baseline. The reported proportion of spike-specific TCRs targeting unmutated variant regions was nearly half. The donor cohort was predominantly white British with a female majority, and clonal diversity may have been underestimated.

Pooled together were second doses at about 4 or about 12 weeks. The specimen was peripheral blood, collected 28 days after the second AZD1222 dose. J is TRBJ2-5 and V is TRBV9; 8 bases agree with TRBD1. This receptor was obtained from an adult who received the AZD1222 COVID-19 vaccine. The DNA of the CDR3 is TGTGCCAGCAGCGTTGGACAGGGACCTTTGGGGACCCAGTACTTC. Translating it yields CASSVGQGPLGTQYF. The full variable domain, with the rest looked up from reference TRBV9 and TRBJ2-5, is DSGVTQTPKHLITATGQRVTLRCSPRSGDLSVYWYQQSLDQGLQFLIQYYNGEERAKGNILERFSAQQFPDLHSELNLSSLELGDSALYFCASSVGQGPLGTQYFGPGTRLLVL.